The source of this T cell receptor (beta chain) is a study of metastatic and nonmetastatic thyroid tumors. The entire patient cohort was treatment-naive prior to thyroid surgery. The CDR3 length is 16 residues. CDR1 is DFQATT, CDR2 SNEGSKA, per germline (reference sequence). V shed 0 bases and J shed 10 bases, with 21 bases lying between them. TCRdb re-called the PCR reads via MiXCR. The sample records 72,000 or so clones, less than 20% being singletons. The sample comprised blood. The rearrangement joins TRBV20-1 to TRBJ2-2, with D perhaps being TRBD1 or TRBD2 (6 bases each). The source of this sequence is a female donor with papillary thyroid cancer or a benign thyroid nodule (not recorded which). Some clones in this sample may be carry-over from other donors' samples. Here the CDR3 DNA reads TGCAGTGCTAGAGATGATAGCTGGGGGGCTAGCGAGGAGCTGTTTTTT. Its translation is CSARDDSWGASEELFF.